The source of this T cell receptor beta chain is a study of lymphopenia after photon versus proton radiotherapy. Overall study results and limits: A bigger post-nadir fall in TCR diversity correlated inversely with survival time in deceased patients.

As to this clone: Its antigen is as yet unknown.

Method: immunoSEQ multiplex PCR; TCRdb's copy keeps in-frame clones and lacks some. In the table there are over 50,000 clones, around 85% of which are singletons. This specimen was peripheral blood, taken from a patient treated with photon-based radiotherapy. The sequence came from a man between 40 and 49 years old with gastric cancer.

CDR3 protein: CASSLLSSGGYEQYF. CDR3 DNA sequence: TGCGCCAGCAGCTTGCTGTCTAGCGGGGGCTACGAGCAGTACTTC. This chain uses TRBV5-1 with TRBJ2-7, with TRBD2 matching 10 bases. From germline, CDR1 is SGHRS and CDR2 YFSETQ. The CDR3 loop spans 15 amino acids. V lost 1 base, J lost 3 bases, and 4 bases stayed unmatched.